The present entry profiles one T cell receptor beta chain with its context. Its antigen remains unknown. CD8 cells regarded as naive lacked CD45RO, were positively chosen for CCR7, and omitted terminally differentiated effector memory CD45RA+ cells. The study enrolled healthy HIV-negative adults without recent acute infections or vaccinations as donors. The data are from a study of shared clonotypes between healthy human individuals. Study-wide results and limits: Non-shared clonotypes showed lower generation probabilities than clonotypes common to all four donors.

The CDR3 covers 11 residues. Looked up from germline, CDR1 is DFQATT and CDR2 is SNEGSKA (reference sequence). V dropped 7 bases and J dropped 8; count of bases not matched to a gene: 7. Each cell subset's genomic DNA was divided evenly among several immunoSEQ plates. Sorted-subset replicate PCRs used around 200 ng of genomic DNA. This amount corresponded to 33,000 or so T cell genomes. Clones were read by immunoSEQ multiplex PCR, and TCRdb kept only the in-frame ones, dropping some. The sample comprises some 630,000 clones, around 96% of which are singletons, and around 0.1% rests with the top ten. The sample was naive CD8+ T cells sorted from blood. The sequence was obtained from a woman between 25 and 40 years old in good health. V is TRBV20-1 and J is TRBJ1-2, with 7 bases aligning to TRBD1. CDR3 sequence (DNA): TGCAGTGAAGAGGGGGCGAACGGCTACACCTTC. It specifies CSEEGANGYTF.